The rows below give T cell receptor beta chains drawn from one sample of a study of CD8 T cells in Susac syndrome. TCRdb reprocessed the immunoSEQ multiplex PCR reads via MiXCR and lists one record per CDR3 protein. The sample lists about 130,000 distinct CDR3 sequences, around 94% occurring once. The sample consisted of CD8+ T cells from PBMCs. These receptors were collected from a human donor with Susac syndrome. Each CDR3 is given with its conserved first and last residue. The D gene is left open where the match is weak. Size values are once, few and many counts, or a class for expanded clones, and some rows have none.

abundance,v_gene,d_gene,j_gene,CDR3aa,CDR3nt
.,TRBV20-1,TRBD1,TRBJ2-1,CSAVGQGAVNEQFF,TGCAGTGCTGTAGGACAGGGGGCGGTCAATGAGCAGTTCTTC
.,TRBV6-2/TRBV6-3,TRBD2,TRBJ2-1,CASSYDGTRPYNEQFF,TGTGCCAGCAGTTACGATGGGACTAGACCCTACAATGAGCAGTTCTTC
.,TRBV4-2,.,TRBJ2-1,CASSQDREGPDYNEQFF,TGTGCCAGCAGCCAAGATAGAGAGGGGCCGGACTACAATGAGCAGTTCTTC
.,TRBV27,.,TRBJ1-1,CASSLSGGLNTEAFF,TGTGCCAGCAGTTTATCGGGCGGATTGAACACTGAAGCTTTCTTT
.,TRBV6-5,.,TRBJ2-1,CASSYSVGREQFF,TGTGCCAGCAGTTACTCGGTCGGAAGGGAGCAGTTCTTC
once,TRBV2,.,TRBJ1-1,CASIGLMNTEAFF,TGTGCCAGCATAGGCCTCATGAACACTGAAGCTTTCTTT
once,TRBV27,TRBD2,TRBJ2-1,CASSLLAGGFAEQFF,TGTGCCAGCAGTTTACTGGCGGGAGGGTTTGCTGAGCAGTTCTTC
.,TRBV12-3/TRBV12-4,.,TRBJ2-1,CASTLGQSGGNEQFF,TGTGCCAGCACCCTTGGGCAGAGTGGGGGCAATGAGCAGTTCTTC
.,TRBV18,.,TRBJ1-5,CASSSKGTANQPQHF,TGTGCCAGCTCTTCCAAGGGGACGGCGAATCAGCCCCAGCATTTT
.,TRBV27,.,TRBJ2-5,CASSLEPGSQETQYF,TGTGCCAGCAGTTTAGAGCCCGGATCTCAAGAGACCCAGTACTTC
.,TRBV2,TRBD2,TRBJ2-2,CASSPSGEGTGELFF,TGTGCCAGCAGCCCCAGCGGGGAGGGTACCGGGGAGCTGTTTTTT
.,TRBV15,TRBD1,TRBJ1-2,CATSRDLGTGHYGYTF,TGTGCCACCAGCAGAGATCTGGGGACAGGACACTATGGCTACACCTTC
.,TRBV3-1,.,TRBJ2-5,CASSQGAGVQETQYF,TGTGCCAGCAGCCAAGGGGCAGGGGTCCAAGAGACCCAGTACTTC
.,TRBV13,.,TRBJ1-1,CASSPRLSRDEAFF,TGTGCCAGCAGCCCCCGTTTGAGCAGGGATGAAGCTTTCTTT
.,TRBV10-3,TRBD2,TRBJ2-1,CAIRPETSGSYNEQFF,TGTGCCATCAGGCCCGAGACTAGCGGCTCCTACAATGAGCAGTTCTTC